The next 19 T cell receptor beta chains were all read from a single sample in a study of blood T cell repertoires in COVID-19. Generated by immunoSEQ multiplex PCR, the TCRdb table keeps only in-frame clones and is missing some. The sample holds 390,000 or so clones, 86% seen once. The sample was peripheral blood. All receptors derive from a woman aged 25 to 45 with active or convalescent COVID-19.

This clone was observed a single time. CDR3: CASSYSSGNTIYF. The CDR3 nucleotides are TGTGCCAGCAGTTACTCGAGCGGAAACACCATATATTTT. J is TRBJ1-3 and V is TRBV6-6, with no clear D. The CDR3 loop spans 13 amino acids. V lost 0 bases and J lost 4, with 4 bases in between. CDR1 is MNHNY, CDR2 SVGAGI, per germline (reference sequence).

The CDR3 DNA reads TGTGCCAGCAGCCAATCCTACCTGGCGGGGTTTGGCTACACCTTC. Amino acids: CASSQSYLAGFGYTF. V and J are TRBV14 and TRBJ1-2, with D unresolved. The CDR3 has 15 amino acids. Germline CDR1 and CDR2: SGHDN and FVKESK. Trimming removed 2 bases from V and 7 bases from J, with 17 bases in between.

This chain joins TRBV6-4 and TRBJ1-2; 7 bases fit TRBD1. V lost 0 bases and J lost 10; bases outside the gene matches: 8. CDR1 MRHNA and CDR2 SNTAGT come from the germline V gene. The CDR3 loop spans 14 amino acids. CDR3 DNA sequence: TGTGCCAGCAGTGACTCGAGTCAGGGACAGATCTACACCTTC. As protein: CASSDSSQGQIYTF.

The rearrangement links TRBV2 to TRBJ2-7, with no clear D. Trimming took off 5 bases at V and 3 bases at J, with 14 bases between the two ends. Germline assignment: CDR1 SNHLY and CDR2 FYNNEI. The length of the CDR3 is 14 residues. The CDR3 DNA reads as TGTGCCAGCAGTAATTTCTCGGCGGTCTACGAGCAGTACTTC. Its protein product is CASSNFSAVYEQYF.

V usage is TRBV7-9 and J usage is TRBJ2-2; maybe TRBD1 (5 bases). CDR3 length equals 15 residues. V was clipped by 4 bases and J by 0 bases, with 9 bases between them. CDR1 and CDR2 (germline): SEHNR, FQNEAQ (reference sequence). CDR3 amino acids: CASSSQASNTGELFF. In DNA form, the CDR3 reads TGTGCCAGCAGCTCACAGGCTTCGAACACCGGGGAGCTGTTTTTT.

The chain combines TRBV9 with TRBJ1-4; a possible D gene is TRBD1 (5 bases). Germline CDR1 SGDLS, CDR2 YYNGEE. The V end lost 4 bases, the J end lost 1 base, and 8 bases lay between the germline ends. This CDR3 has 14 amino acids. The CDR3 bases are TGTGCCAGCAGCCCGACAGTAACTAATGAAAAACTGTTTTTT. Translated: CASSPTVTNEKLFF.

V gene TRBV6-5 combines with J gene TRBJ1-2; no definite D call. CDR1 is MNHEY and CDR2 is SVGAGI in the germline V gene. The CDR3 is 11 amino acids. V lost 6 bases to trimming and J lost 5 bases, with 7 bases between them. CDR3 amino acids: CASSMRYGYTF. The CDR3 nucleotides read TGTGCCAGCAGCATGAGATATGGCTACACCTTC.

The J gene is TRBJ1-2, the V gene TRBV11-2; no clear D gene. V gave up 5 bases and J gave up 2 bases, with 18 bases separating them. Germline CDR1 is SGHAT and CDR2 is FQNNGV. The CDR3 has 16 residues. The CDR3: CASSPRTGDGNYGYTF. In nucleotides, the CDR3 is TGTGCCAGCAGCCCCCGGACCGGGGATGGCAACTATGGCTACACCTTC.

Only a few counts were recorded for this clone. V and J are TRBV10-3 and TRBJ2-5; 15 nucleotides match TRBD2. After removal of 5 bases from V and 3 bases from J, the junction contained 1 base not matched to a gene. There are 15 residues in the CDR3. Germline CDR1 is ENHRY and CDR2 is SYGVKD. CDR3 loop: CAISRTSGGEETQYF. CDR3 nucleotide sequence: TGTGCCATCAGTCGGACTAGCGGGGGGGAAGAGACCCAGTACTTC.

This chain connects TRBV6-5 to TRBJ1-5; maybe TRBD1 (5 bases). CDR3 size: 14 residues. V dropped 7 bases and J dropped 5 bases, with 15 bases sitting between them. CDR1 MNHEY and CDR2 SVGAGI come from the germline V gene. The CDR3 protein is CASTVSGWDQPQHF. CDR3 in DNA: TGTGCCAGCACCGTGTCAGGGTGGGATCAGCCCCAGCATTTT.

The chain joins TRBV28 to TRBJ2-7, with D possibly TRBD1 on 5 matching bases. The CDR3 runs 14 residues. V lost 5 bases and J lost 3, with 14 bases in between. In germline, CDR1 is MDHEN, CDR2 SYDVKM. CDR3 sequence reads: CASSQGSSYYEQYF. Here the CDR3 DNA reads TGTGCCAGCAGTCAGGGTTCCTCCTACTACGAGCAGTACTTC. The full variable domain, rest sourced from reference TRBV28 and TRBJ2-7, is DVKVTQSSRYLVKRTGEKVFLECVQDMDHENMFWYRQDPGLGLRLIYFSYDVKMKEKGDIPEGYSVSREKKERFSLILESASTNQTSMYLCASSQGSSYYEQYFGPGTRLTVT.

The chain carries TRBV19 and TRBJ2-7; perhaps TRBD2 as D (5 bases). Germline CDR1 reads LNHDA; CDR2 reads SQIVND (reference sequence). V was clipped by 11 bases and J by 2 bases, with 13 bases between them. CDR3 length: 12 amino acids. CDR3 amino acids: CAFIGNTYEQYF. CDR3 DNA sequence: TGTGCCTTTATCGGGAACACCTACGAGCAGTACTTC.

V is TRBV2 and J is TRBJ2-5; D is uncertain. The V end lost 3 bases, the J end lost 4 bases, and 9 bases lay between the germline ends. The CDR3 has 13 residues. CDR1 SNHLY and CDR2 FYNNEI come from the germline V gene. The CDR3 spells CASSDMRRETQYF. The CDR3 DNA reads TGTGCCAGCAGTGACATGAGAAGAGAGACCCAGTACTTC.

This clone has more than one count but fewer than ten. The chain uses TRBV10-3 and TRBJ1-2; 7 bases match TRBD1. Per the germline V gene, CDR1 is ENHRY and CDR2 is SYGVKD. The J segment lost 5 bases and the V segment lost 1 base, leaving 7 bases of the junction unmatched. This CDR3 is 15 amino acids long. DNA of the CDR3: TGTGCCATCAGTGAGTTAACAGGGGCTCTGTATGGCTACACCTTC. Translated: CAISELTGALYGYTF.

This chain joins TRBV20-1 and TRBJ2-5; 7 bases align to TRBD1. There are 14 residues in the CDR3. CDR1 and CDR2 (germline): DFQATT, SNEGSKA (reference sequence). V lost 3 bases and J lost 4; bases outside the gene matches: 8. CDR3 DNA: TGCAGTGCTAGTAAAACAGGGGATCTAGAGACCCAGTACTTC. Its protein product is CSASKTGDLETQYF.

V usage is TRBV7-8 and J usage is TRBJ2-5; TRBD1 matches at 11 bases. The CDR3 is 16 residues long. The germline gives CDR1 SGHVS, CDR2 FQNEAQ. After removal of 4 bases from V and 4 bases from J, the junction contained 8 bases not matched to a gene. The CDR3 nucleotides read TGTGCCAGCAGCTGGCCGCCGGGACAGGGGGGAGAGACCCAGTACTTC. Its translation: CASSWPPGQGGETQYF.

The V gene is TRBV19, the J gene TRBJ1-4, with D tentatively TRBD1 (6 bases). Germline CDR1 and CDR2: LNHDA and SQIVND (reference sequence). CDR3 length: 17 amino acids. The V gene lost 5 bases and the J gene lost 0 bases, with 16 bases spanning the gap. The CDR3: CASSPTGTPATNEKLFF. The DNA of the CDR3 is TGTGCCAGTAGTCCGACGGGGACACCTGCAACTAATGAAAAACTGTTTTTT.

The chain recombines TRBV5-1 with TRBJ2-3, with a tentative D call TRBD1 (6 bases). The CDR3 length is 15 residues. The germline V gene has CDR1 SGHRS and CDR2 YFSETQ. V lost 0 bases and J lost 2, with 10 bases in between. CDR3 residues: CASSLVGDNTDTQYF. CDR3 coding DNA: TGCGCCAGCAGCTTGGTAGGGGACAACACAGATACGCAGTATTTT.

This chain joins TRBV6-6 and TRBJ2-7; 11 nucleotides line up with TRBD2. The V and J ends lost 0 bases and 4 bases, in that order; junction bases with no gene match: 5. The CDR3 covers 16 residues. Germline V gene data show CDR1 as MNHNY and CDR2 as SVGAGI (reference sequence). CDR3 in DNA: TGTGCCAGCAGTTACTCCCATGGGACTAGCGGATACGAGCAGTACTTC. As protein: CASSYSHGTSGYEQYF.